The clone carrying this T cell receptor beta chain was observed a handful of times. What it recognizes is unknown. V lost 1 base to trimming and J lost 5 bases; unmatched junction nucleotides: 15. The germline gives CDR1 SGHRS, CDR2 YFSETQ. The CDR3 runs 17 residues. This entry is derived from a study of blood T cells in healthy people across ages. Study findings and constraints: TCR beta diversity, measured per million T cells, fell in a roughly linear way with age. Unsorted PBMCs prevented conclusive naive versus antigen-experienced comparison. Naive T cell percentage showed a strong correlation with the diversity of TCR beta.

Alongside a J-beta primer mix, a sample-barcoded 5' primer served in a second PCR lasting roughly 7 to 11 cycles. TCRdb fed the 5' RACE reads into MiXCR, producing one record per CDR3 protein. This sample yields 1 million or so distinct CDR3 sequences, of which under 45% are seen a single time; 15% to 20% belongs to the top ten. The amount of total RNA extracted per sample was at least 5.5 micrograms. The J gene is TRBJ2-7, the V gene TRBV5-1; 7 bases line up with TRBD2. The sequenced sample was blood. The sequence came from an older woman in good health. The CDR3 region is CASSLYPRTRTADEQYF. The CDR3 nucleotides are TGCGCCAGCAGCTTGTACCCCCGGACTAGGACGGCGGACGAGCAGTACTTC.